Shown below are 7 T cell receptor beta chains from a single sample sequenced in a study of blood T cell repertoires in COVID-19. Repertoires were generated with immunoSEQ multiplex PCR, while TCRdb's copy carries only in-frame clones and drops some. The sample carries about 250,000 clones, 80% to 90% recorded once. The sample consisted of PBMCs or T cells enriched from blood (not recorded which). The receptor set was obtained from a middle-aged woman who had been exposed to COVID-19.

The rearrangement uses TRBV30 and TRBJ1-5, with unresolved D. CDR3 size: 12 residues. V gave up 1 base and J gave up 4 bases, with 5 bases separating them. Germline loops: CDR1 GTSNPN, CDR2 SVGIG (reference sequence). CDR3 region: CAWSAPNQPQHF. The CDR3 DNA sequence: TGTGCCTGGAGTGCCCCGAATCAGCCCCAGCATTTT. Full variable domain (missing parts from reference TRBV30 and TRBJ1-5): SQTIHQWPATLVQPVGSPLSLECTVEGTSNPNLYWYRQAAGRGLQLLFYSVGIGQISSEVPQNLSASRPQDRQFILSSKKLLLSDSGFYLCAWSAPNQPQHFGDGTRLSIL.

This chain uses TRBV3-1 (or the pseudogene TRBV3-2) with TRBJ2-1; 12 bases align to TRBD1. CDR3 length equals 21 residues. Looked up from germline, CDR1 is LGHDT and CDR2 is YNNKEL (reference sequence). Trimming took 1 base from V and 2 from J; bases not matched to a gene: 15. CDR3 bases: TGTGCCAGCAGCCAAGGGGCTTGGGACAGGGGGCCCTGGACTACCTACAATGAGCAGTTCTTC. This codes for CASSQGAWDRGPWTTYNEQFF.

The chain couples TRBV7-2 to TRBJ1-3; D gene uncertain. V was shortened by 0 bases and J by 9 bases, with 6 bases between the two germline ends. Germline V gene data show CDR1 as SGHTA and CDR2 as FQGNSA. The CDR3 spans 12 residues. The CDR3 is CASSLAPGTIYF. In nucleotides, the CDR3 is TGTGCCAGCAGCTTAGCGCCGGGCACCATATATTTT.

Points on this clone: A read error may produce the germline difference seen at one junction end. The DNA of the CDR3 is TGTGCCAGCAGCTTACTAGCGGGAGGGGACACAGATACGCAGTATTTT. This sequence encodes CASSLLAGGDTDTQYF. This chain uses TRBV5-1 with TRBJ2-3, with TRBD2 identical over 13 bases. Germline V gene data show CDR1 as SGHRS and CDR2 as YFSETQ. The CDR3 is 16 residues long.

This clone was counted only a few times. The chain combines TRBV6-2 or TRBV6-3 with TRBJ2-1; TRBD2 matches 12 bases. The J segment lost 9 bases and the V segment lost 5 bases, leaving 2 bases of the junction unmatched. CDR3 length equals 13 residues. Germline loops: CDR1 MNHEY, CDR2 SVGEGT. CDR3 amino acids: CASSLAGGPEQFF. CDR3 in DNA: TGTGCCAGCAGTCTAGCGGGGGGGCCTGAGCAGTTCTTC.

The gene calls are TRBV5-6 and TRBJ2-3; 9 bases align to TRBD2. The V gene's germline CDR1 is SGHDT and CDR2 YYEEEE. The CDR3 spans 16 residues. Trimming removed 4 bases from V and 6 bases from J; junction bases left unmatched: 12. The CDR3 sequence: CASSTLLAGTFDTQYF. CDR3 nucleotides: TGTGCCAGCAGCACCCTACTAGCGGGCACGTTTGATACGCAGTATTTT.

V gene TRBV3-1 (or the pseudogene TRBV3-2) combines with J gene TRBJ2-1; 7 positions match TRBD1. The V segment lost 1 base and the J segment 9 bases; nucleotides outside the gene matches: 12. CDR3 length: 16 amino acids. Germline CDR1 is LGHDT and CDR2 is YNNKEL (reference sequence). The DNA of the CDR3 is TGTGCCAGCAGCCAAGTTTCGGCAGGGGGTAAGGGTGAGCAGTTCTTC. This translates into CASSQVSAGGKGEQFF.